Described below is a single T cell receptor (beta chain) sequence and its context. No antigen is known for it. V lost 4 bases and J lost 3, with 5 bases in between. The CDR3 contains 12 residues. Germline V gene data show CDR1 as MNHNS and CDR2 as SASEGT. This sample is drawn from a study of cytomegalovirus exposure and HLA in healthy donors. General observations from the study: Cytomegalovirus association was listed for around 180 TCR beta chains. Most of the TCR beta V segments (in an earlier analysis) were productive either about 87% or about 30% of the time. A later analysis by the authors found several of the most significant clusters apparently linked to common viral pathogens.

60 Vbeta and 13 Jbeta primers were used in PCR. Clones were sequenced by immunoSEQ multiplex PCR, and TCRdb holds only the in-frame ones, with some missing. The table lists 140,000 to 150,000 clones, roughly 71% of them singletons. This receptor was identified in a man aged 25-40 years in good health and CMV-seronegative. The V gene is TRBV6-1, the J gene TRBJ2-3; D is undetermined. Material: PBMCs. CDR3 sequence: CASSVYTDTQYF. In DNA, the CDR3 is TGTGCCAGCAGTGTTTATACAGATACGCAGTATTTT.